This TCR beta chain was captured by sequencing in a study of blood T cell repertoires in COVID-19. Study details: Sample material is recorded as cDNA or gDNA derived from T cells, B-cell-depleted T cells, or PBMCs.

TCRdb keeps only in-frame clones here, not all; method: immunoSEQ multiplex PCR. The sample shows around 49,000 clones, more than 80% of them seen only once. This clone has just one count. The CDR3 is 14 residues long. V was pared by 7 bases and J by 4 bases, with 11 bases of the junction left unmatched. The germline V gene encodes CDR1 SGHRS and CDR2 YFSETQ. The chain couples TRBV5-1 to TRBJ2-7; 7 nucleotides line up with TRBD1. The TCR originated in a man aged 60 to 75 with COVID-19, enrolled during active disease. The sample comprised peripheral blood. The CDR3 is CASSTGTATYEQYF. Written as DNA, the CDR3 is TGCGCCAGCTCTACCGGGACAGCGACTTACGAGCAGTACTTC.